This TCR beta chain originates from a study of T cells in Graves' hyperthyroidism and ophthalmopathy. Overall study results and limits: Prediction of ophthalmopathy progression came a median approximately 7 months pre-onset.

The CDR3 totals 14 residues. Trimming cost V 3 bases and J 2 bases, with 8 bases left between them. The germline V gene encodes CDR1 SNHLY and CDR2 FYNNEI. This clonotype has a count of ten or more. The target antigen is unknown. The source material, RNA transcripts, was used to amplify TCR beta CDR3 regions. The primer set for the first-round RT-PCR of the TCR CDR3 was HTBI. MiXCR, run by TCRdb on the multiplex PCR reads, gives a single entry per CDR3 protein. The data show 400,000 or so distinct CDR3 sequences, around 15% seen once. The sample comprised blood. The clonotype was recovered from a woman aged 55-70 years with Graves' ophthalmopathy. The genes are TRBV2 and TRBJ1-5, with D hard to call. CDR3 nucleotides: TGTGCCAGCAGTGAGGTGAGGGGCAATCAGCCCCAGCATTTT. It is translated as CASSEVRGNQPQHF.